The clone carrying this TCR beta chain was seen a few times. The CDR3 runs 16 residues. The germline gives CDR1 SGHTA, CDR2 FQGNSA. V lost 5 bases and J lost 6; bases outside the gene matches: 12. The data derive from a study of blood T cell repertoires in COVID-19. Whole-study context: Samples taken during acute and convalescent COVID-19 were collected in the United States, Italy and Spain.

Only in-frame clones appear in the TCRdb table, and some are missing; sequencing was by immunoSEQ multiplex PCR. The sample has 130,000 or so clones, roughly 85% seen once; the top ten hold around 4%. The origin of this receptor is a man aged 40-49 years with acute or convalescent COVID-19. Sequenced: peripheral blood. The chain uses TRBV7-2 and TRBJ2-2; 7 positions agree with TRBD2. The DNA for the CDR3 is TGTGCCAGCAGCCTGACCTTCGCGGGAGCTTCCGGGGAGCTGTTTTTT. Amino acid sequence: CASSLTFAGASGELFF.